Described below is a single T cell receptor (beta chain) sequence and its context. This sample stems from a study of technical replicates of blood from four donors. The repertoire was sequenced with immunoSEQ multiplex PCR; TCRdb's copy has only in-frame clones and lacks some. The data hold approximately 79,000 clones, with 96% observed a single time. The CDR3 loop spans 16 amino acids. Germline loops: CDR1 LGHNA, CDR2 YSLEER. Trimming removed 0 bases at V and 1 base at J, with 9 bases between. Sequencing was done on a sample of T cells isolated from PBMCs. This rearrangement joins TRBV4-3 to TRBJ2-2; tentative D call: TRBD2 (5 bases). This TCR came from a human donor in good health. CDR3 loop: CASSQDQAGNTGELFF. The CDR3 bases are TGCGCCAGCAGCCAAGATCAGGCGGGGAACACCGGGGAGCTGTTTTTT.